The entry that follows covers one TCR beta chain sequence. Its antigen is unknown. The data belong to a study of cytomegalovirus exposure and HLA in healthy donors. PCR amplification relied on 60 Vbeta primers (plus 13 Jbeta primers). This table comes from immunoSEQ multiplex PCR, and its TCRdb copy is limited to in-frame clones, with some not included. The data contain around 120,000 clones, 60% to 85% of them seen just once; the ten biggest clones take up less than 3.5%. Study-wide findings and caveats: According to an earlier analysis, most TCR beta V segments yielded productive rearrangements about 87% or about 30% of the time.

The CDR3 is made up of 16 amino acids. Germline loops: CDR1 SGHAT, CDR2 FQNNGV. Trimming shortened V by 6 bases and J by 0 bases, and 15 bases separated the two germline ends. The chain is built from TRBV11-2 and TRBJ2-1; TRBD2 might be the D (6 bases). Input material: PBMCs. The sequence came from a woman between 40 and 50 years old in good health and CMV-seropositive. The CDR3 DNA is TGTGCCAGCAGGTCCACTAGCCTACTCTCCTACAATGAGCAGTTCTTC. Residues: CASRSTSLLSYNEQFF.